These 14 T cell receptor beta chains were all obtained from the same sample, sequenced in a study of blood T cell repertoires in COVID-19. Here immunoSEQ multiplex PCR was the method, and the copy in TCRdb shows in-frame clones only, minus some. Among approximately 300,000 clones listed, around nine tenths were seen once. Source material: PBMCs or T cells enriched from blood (not recorded which). The receptors shown here come from a man in his sixties who had recovered from COVID-19.

Concerning this clone: Compared with germline, one end of the junction differs, possibly owing to a read error. This chain uses TRBV9 with TRBJ2-2; possible D gene TRBD2, 5 bases. Germline V gives CDR1 SGDLS, CDR2 YYNGEE. The CDR3 consists of 15 residues. CDR3 residues: CASSPGLENTEELFF. In DNA, the CDR3 is TGTGCCAGCAGCCCTGGACTCGAGAACACCGAGGAGCTGTTTTTT.

This chain connects TRBV9 to TRBJ2-5, with TRBD2 identical over 13 bases. V was pared by 2 bases and J by 1 base, with 2 bases of the junction left unmatched. The CDR3 spans 16 residues. Germline V gene lookup returns CDR1 SGDLS and CDR2 YYNGEE. CDR3 DNA sequence: TGTGCCAGCAGCGTCACTAGCGGGAGGGCCCAAGAGACCCAGTACTTC. Translation gives CASSVTSGRAQETQYF.

The chain employs TRBV7-2 and TRBJ2-1; TRBD2 matches 9 bases. CDR3 length: 15 residues. Germline V gene sequence: CDR1 SGHTA, CDR2 FQGNSA. The trim removed 5 bases at V and 1 base at J, leaving 3 bases unmatched. The CDR3 region is CASSQTSGSYNEQFF. Written as DNA, the CDR3 is TGTGCCAGCAGCCAGACTAGCGGATCCTACAATGAGCAGTTCTTC. The full variable domain, in which reference TRBV7-2 and TRBJ2-1 provide the parts outside the CDR3, is GAGVSQSPSNKVTEKGKDVELRCDPISGHTALYWYRQSLGQGLEFLIYFQGNSAPDKSGLPSDRFSAERTGGSVSTLTIQRTQQEDSAVYLCASSQTSGSYNEQFFGPGTRLTVL.

The chain joins TRBV2 to TRBJ2-1; TRBD2 matches at 11 bases. After removal of 7 bases from V and 7 bases from J, the junction contained 6 bases not matched to a gene. Germline values: CDR1 SNHLY, CDR2 FYNNEI. The length of the CDR3 is 14 residues. This chain's CDR3 is CASTSSGRINEQFF. CDR3 nucleotide sequence: TGTGCCAGCACCTCTAGCGGGAGGATAAATGAGCAGTTCTTC.

This clone was counted only a few times. This rearrangement joins TRBV5-1 to TRBJ2-7; D is perhaps TRBD1 (6 bases). CDR1 SGHRS and CDR2 YFSETQ come from the germline V gene. This CDR3 has 14 amino acids. Between the trimmed V and J ends, which lost 0 bases and 5 bases, there was a span of 12 bases. In nucleotides, the CDR3 is TGCGCCAGCAGCTTGGTAGGGGGTTTCAACGAGCAGTACTTC. Amino acid sequence: CASSLVGGFNEQYF.

This clone was found once. The chain joins TRBV13 to TRBJ2-7; 7 bases align to TRBD1. CDR1 PRHDT and CDR2 FYEKMQ come from the germline V gene (reference sequence). The V and J ends lost 5 bases and 1 base, in that order; junction bases with no gene match: 11. The CDR3 is made up of 16 amino acids. The CDR3 DNA reads as TGTGCCAGCAGCGTACACCGCCGGGACAGATCCTACGAGCAGTACTTC. Amino acids: CASSVHRRDRSYEQYF.

Here the CDR3 DNA reads TGTGCCAGCAGTTCCGCTCCTACGACTAGTTCTTACGAGCAGTACTTC. Translating gives CASSSAPTTSSYEQYF. The V and J genes are TRBV27 and TRBJ2-7; possibly TRBD2 for D (6 bases). Trimming cost V 4 bases and J 4 bases, with 20 bases left between them. CDR1 MNHEY and CDR2 SMNVEV come from the germline V gene (reference sequence). This CDR3 is 16 amino acids long.

This clone was counted a single time. This chain connects TRBV9 to TRBJ1-1, with TRBD1 identical over 9 bases. The CDR3 has 16 residues. Germline values: CDR1 SGDLS, CDR2 YYNGEE. The V gene end was trimmed by 0 bases and the J gene end by 4 bases; junction bases not matched to a gene: 7. The DNA for the CDR3 is TGTGCCAGCAGCGTAGCGCGGACAGGGGCTGTCACTGAAGCTTTCTTT. Translated: CASSVARTGAVTEAFF.

The chain links TRBV15 to TRBJ2-7; unclear D gene. The CDR3 contains 14 residues. Germline V gene data show CDR1 as LNHNV and CDR2 as YYDKDF (reference sequence). Trimming stripped 3 bases from V and 0 bases from J, with 9 bases between. CDR3 loop: CATSRETDSYEQYF. The CDR3 region has the DNA TGTGCCACCAGCAGGGAGACTGACTCCTACGAGCAGTACTTC.

V is TRBV19 and J is TRBJ2-1, with TRBD2 matching over 15 bases. CDR3 length: 17 amino acids. Germline CDR1 and CDR2: LNHDA and SQIVND (reference sequence). Germline trimming cut 6 bases from V and 4 bases from J; bases unmatched to any gene: 7. The CDR3 nucleotides read TGTGCCAGTAGCCCTGGGACTAGCGGGAGGTGGTACAATGAGCAGTTCTTC. This encodes CASSPGTSGRWYNEQFF.

The chain recombines TRBV5-1 with TRBJ1-2, with D unresolved. CDR1 SGHRS and CDR2 YFSETQ come from the germline V gene. CDR3 length: 21 amino acids. Trimming left V 0 bases short and J 5 bases short, with 32 bases between. In DNA form, the CDR3 reads TGCGCCAGCAGCTTGGGAATCTCAGACGGGTGGAGGGCCTCCAGAACTTATGGCTACACCTTC. Protein sequence: CASSLGISDGWRASRTYGYTF.

This chain links TRBV3-1 (or the pseudogene TRBV3-2) with TRBJ2-2, with D perhaps TRBD1 (6 bases). CDR1 is LGHDT and CDR2 is YNNKEL in the germline V gene (reference sequence). The V end lost 3 bases, the J end lost 4 bases, and 6 bases lay between the germline ends. CDR3 length equals 13 residues. Here the CDR3 reads CASSHRGTGELFF. In nucleotides, the CDR3 is TGTGCCAGCAGCCACAGGGGCACCGGGGAGCTGTTTTTT.

V is TRBV4-2 and J is TRBJ2-7, with 13 bases matching TRBD2. J was trimmed by 2 bases and V by 5 bases; bases with no gene match: 12. Germline V gives CDR1 LGHNA, CDR2 YNFKEQ. The length of the CDR3 is 18 residues. The CDR3 is CASSSQGTSGTAPYEQYF. For the CDR3, the DNA is TGTGCCAGCAGCTCCCAAGGGACTAGCGGGACCGCACCCTACGAGCAGTACTTC.

The V and J genes are TRBV12-3 or TRBV12-4 and TRBJ2-7, with a possible D match to TRBD1 (6 bases). Between the trimmed V and J ends, which lost 6 bases and 2 bases, there was a span of 8 bases. The CDR3 is made up of 12 amino acids. CDR3 in amino acids: CASSRQAYEQYF. DNA of the CDR3: TGTGCCAGCAGCCGACAGGCCTACGAGCAGTACTTC.